This T cell receptor (beta chain) was observed in a study of blood T cell repertoires in COVID-19. Study at large: The origin of the acute and convalescent COVID-19 samples was the United States, Italy and Spain. In each case, the material was cDNA or gDNA derived from T cells, B-cell-depleted T cells, or PBMCs.

The CDR3 runs 16 residues. From germline, CDR1 is MNHEY and CDR2 SVGAGI. Between the trimmed V and J ends, which lost 0 bases and 10 bases, there was a span of 19 bases. As originally analysed: Using reference gene primer amplification, nucleated cell counts were estimated. Clones were read by immunoSEQ multiplex PCR, and TCRdb kept only the in-frame ones, dropping some. V, J and clone size were drawn from that table, and D and trimming were deduced from the DNA. The sample includes about 62,000 clones, 80% to 95% of them seen just once. This TCR was recovered from a human donor in a cohort sampled during active COVID-19. The material sequenced was peripheral blood. This sequence joins TRBV6-5 and TRBJ2-1; D possibly corresponds to TRBD2 (6 bases). The CDR3 region has the DNA TGTGCCAGCAGTTACTCGTCACCCGGGAGCCCCCAAGAGCAGTTCTTC. Translation gives CASSYSSPGSPQEQFF.